Sequencing of this T cell receptor (beta chain) was carried out in a study of shared clonotypes between healthy human individuals. V lost 0 bases and J lost 5; bases outside the gene matches: 7. The germline CDR1 and CDR2 sequences are SGHTA and FQGTGA. The CDR3 contains 15 residues. Positively selected for CCR7, the CD45RO-negative cells used as naive CD8 cells excluded terminally differentiated effector memory CD45RA+ cells. Sorted-subset replicate PCRs used roughly 210 ng of genomic DNA. This amount corresponded to tens of thousands of T cell genomes. The data were produced by immunoSEQ multiplex PCR, yet TCRdb's version contains in-frame clones alone and is incomplete. The table has roughly 2 million clones, 85% to 95% seen once; the top ten hold 0.9% to 1.3%.

The V and J genes are TRBV7-3 and TRBJ2-7, with 7 bases matching TRBD1. The sequence derives from a man between 18 and 29 years old in good health. The sample taken for sequencing was naive CD8+ T cells sorted from blood. The CDR3 region is CASSLTRGHQDEQYF. The CDR3 bases are TGTGCCAGCAGCTTAACAAGGGGGCATCAGGACGAGCAGTACTTC. The complete variable domain, with remaining parts taken from reference TRBV7-3 and TRBJ2-7, reads GAGVSQTPSNKVTEKGKYVELRCDPISGHTALYWYRQSLGQGPEFLIYFQGTGAADDSGLPNDRFFAVRPEGSVSTLKIQRTERGDSAVYLCASSLTRGHQDEQYFGPGTRLTVT.